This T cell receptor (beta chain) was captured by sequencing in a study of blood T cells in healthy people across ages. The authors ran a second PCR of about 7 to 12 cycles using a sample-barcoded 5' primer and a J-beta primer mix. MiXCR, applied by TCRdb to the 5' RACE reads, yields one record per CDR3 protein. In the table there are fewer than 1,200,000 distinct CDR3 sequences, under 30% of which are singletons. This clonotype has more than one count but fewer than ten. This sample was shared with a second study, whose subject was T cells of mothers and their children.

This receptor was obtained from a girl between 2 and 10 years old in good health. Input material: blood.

CDR3 sequence (DNA): TGCGCCAGCAGCCGTCGGGAGCAGTACTTC. It encodes CASSRREQYF. The chain combines TRBV5-1 with TRBJ2-7, with D unresolved. The length of the CDR3 is 10 residues. Per the germline V gene, CDR1 is SGHRS and CDR2 is YFSETQ. V shed 4 bases and J shed 7 bases, with 6 bases lying between them.